This T cell receptor beta chain was identified in a study of control samples from healthy donors and cancer patients. The CDR3 has 13 amino acids. The germline gives CDR1 SGHTA, CDR2 FQGTGA. Trimming stripped 0 bases from V and 4 bases from J, with 5 bases between. The table came from immunoSEQ multiplex PCR; TCRdb's copy has only in-frame clones and leaves some out. The top ten clones hold 15% to 20% of a sample with approximately 44,000 clones, 70% of them seen once. Sequences were obtained from formalin-fixed, paraffin-embedded tissue. The sequence derives from a male donor with melanoma. The V call is TRBV7-3, the J call TRBJ2-3, with D hard to call. Here the CDR3 reads CASSLTGPDTQYF. The CDR3 DNA sequence: TGTGCCAGCAGCTTAACGGGTCCAGATACGCAGTATTTT.